This T cell receptor beta chain came from a study of cytomegalovirus exposure and HLA in healthy donors. With regard to this clone: Its cognate antigen is unknown.

Study findings and constraints: Among the CMV-associated chains, three were confirmed in vitro as specific for CMV antigens.

PCR primers comprised 60 Vbeta and 13 Jbeta primers. Repertoires were generated with immunoSEQ multiplex PCR, while TCRdb's copy carries only in-frame clones and drops some. Of around 140,000 clones in the sample, roughly three quarters were seen once. From germline, CDR1 is MNHNS and CDR2 SASEGT. V lost 7 bases and J lost 5; bases outside the gene matches: 8. This CDR3 contains 14 residues. The chain uses TRBV6-1 and TRBJ2-7, with 10 bases lining up with TRBD1. The specimen was PBMCs. This TCR was sampled from a male donor in good health and CMV-seronegative. The CDR3 protein is CASKEGTGADEQYF. CDR3 sequence (DNA): TGTGCCAGCAAAGAGGGGACAGGGGCTGACGAGCAGTACTTC.